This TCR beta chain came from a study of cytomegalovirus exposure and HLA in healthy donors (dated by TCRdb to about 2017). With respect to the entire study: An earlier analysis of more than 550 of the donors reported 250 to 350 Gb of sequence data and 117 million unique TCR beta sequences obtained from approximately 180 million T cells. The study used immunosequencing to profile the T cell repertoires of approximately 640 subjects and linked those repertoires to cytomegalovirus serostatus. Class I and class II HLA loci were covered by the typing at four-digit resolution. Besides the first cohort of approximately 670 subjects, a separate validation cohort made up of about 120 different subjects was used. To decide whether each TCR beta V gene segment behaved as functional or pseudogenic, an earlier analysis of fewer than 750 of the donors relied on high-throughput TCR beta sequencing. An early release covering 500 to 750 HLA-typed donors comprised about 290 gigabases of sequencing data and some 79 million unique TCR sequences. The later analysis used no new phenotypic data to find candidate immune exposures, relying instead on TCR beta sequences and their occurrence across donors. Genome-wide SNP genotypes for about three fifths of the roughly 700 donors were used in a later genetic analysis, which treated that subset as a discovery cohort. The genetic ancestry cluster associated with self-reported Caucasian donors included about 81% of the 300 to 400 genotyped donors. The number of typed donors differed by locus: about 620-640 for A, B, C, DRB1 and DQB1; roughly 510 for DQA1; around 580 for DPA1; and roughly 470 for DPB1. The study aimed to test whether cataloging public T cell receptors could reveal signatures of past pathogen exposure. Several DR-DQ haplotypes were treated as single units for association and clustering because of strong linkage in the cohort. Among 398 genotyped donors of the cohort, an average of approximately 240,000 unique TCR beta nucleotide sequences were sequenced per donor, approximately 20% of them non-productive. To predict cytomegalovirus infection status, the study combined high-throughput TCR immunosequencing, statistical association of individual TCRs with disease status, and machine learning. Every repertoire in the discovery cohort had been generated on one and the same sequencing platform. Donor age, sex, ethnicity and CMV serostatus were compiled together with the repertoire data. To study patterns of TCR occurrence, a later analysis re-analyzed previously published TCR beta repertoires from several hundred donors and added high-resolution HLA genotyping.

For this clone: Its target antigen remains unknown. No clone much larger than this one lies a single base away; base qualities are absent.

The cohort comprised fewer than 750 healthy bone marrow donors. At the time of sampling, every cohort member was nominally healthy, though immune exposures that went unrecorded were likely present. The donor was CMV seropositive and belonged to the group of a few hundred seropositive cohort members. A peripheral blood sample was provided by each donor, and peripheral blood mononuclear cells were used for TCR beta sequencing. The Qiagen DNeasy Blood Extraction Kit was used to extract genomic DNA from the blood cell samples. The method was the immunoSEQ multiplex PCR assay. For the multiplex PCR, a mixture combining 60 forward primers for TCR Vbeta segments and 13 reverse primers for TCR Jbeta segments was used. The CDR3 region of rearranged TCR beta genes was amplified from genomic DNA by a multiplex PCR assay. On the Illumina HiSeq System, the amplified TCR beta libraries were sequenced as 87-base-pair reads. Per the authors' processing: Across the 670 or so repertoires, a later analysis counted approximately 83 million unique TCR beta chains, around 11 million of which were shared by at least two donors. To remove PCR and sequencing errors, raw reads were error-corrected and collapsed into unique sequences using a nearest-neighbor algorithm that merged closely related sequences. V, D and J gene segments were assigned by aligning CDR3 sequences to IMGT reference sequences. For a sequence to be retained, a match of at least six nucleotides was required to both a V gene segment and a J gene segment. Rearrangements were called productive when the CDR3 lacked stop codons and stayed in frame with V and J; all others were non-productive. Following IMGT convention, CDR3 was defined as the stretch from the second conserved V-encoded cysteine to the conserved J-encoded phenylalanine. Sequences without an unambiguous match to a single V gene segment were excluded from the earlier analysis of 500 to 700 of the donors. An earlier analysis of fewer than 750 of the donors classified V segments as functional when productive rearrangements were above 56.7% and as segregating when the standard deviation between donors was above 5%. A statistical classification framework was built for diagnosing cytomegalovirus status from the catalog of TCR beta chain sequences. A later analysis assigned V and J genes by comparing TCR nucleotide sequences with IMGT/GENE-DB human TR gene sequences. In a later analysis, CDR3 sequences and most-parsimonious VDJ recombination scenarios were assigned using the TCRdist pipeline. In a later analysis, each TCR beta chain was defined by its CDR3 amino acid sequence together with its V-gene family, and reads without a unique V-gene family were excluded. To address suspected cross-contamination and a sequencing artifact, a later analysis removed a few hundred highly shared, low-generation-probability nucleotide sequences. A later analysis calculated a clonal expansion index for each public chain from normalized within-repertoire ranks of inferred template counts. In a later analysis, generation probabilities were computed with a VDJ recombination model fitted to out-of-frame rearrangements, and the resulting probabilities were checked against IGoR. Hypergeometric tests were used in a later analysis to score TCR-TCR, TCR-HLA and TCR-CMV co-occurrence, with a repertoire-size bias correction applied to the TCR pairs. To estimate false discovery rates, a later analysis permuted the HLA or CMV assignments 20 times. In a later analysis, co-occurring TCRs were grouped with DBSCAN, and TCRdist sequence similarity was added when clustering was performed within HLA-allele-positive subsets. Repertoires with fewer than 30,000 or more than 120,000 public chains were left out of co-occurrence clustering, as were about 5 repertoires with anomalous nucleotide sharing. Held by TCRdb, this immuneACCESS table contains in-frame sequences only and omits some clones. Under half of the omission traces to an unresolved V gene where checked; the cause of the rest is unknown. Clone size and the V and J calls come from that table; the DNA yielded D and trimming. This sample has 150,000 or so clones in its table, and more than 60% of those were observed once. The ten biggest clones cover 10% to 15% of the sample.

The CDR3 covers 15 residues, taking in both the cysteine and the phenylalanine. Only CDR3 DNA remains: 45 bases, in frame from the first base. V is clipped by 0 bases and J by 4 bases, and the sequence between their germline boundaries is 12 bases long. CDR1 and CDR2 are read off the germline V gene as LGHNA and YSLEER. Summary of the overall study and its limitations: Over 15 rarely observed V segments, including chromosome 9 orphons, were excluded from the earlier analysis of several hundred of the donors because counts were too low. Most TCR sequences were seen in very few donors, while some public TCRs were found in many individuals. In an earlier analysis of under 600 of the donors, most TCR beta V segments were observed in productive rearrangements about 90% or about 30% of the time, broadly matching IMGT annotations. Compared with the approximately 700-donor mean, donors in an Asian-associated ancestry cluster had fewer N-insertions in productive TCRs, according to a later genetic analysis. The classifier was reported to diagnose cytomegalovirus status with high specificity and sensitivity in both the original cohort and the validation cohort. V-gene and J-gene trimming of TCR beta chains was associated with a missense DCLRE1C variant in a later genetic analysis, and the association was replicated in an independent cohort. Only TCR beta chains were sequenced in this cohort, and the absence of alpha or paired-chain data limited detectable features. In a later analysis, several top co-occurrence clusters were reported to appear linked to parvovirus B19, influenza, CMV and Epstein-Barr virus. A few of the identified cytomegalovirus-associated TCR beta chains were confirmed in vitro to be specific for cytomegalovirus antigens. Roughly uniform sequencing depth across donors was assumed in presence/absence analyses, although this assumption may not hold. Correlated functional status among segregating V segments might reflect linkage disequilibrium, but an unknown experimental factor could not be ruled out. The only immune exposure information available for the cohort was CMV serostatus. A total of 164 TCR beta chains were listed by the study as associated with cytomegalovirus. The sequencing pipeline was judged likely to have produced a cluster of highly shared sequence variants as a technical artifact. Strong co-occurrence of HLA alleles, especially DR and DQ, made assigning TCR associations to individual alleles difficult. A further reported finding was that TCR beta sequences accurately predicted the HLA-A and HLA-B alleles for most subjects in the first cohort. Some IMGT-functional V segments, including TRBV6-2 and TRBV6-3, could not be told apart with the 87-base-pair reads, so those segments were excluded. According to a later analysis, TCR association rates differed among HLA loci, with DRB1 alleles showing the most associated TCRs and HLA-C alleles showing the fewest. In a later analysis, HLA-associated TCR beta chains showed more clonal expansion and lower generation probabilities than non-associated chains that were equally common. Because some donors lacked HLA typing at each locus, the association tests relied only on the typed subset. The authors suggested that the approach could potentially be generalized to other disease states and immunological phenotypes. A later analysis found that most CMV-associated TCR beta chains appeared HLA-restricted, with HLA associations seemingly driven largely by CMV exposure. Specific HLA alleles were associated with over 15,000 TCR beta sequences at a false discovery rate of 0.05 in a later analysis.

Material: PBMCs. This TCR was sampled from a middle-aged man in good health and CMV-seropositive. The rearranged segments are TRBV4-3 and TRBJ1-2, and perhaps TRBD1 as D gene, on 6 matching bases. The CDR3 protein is CASSQDGGGVYGYTF. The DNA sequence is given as TGCGCCAGCAGCCAAGACGGGGGGGGCGTCTATGGCTACACCTTC.